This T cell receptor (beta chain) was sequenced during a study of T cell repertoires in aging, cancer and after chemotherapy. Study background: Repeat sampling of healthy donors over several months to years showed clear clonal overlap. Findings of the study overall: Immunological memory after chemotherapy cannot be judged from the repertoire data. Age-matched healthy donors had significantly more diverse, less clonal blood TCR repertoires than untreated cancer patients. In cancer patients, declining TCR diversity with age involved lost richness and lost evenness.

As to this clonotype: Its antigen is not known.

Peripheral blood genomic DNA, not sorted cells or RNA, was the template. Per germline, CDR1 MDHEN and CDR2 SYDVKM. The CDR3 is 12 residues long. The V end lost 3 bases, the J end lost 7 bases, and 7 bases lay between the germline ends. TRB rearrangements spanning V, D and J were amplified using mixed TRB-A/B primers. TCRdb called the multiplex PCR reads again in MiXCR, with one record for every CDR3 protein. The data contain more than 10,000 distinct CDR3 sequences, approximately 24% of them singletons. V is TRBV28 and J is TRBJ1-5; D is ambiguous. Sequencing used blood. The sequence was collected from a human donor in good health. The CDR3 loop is CASSFEGQPQHF. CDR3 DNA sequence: TGTGCCAGCAGTTTCGAAGGACAGCCCCAGCATTTT.